This T cell receptor (beta chain) was recorded in a study of blood T cell repertoires in COVID-19. The wider study: The origin of the acute and convalescent COVID-19 samples was the United States, Italy and Spain.

In the original processing: For nucleated cells, counts were estimated from reference gene primer amplification. Here immunoSEQ multiplex PCR was the method, and the copy in TCRdb shows in-frame clones only, minus some. The V and J calls and clone size are taken from that table; D and trimming were inferred from the DNA. The table lists approximately 290,000 clones, about four fifths of them singletons. This clone has just a few counts. V lost 1 base and J lost 3, with 13 bases in between. This CDR3 has 15 amino acids. Germline loops: CDR1 SGHVS, CDR2 FQNEAQ. The Seattle patients joined while their infection was active and were tracked longitudinally afterward.

This chain connects TRBV7-8 to TRBJ2-7; TRBD1 is a possible D gene (7 bases). The specimen sequenced was peripheral blood. The clonotype was recovered from a person aged 65-85 years with COVID-19, enrolled during active disease. The CDR3: CASSLVVRGDYEQYF. The CDR3 nucleotides read TGTGCCAGCAGCTTAGTCGTCAGGGGGGACTACGAGCAGTACTTC.